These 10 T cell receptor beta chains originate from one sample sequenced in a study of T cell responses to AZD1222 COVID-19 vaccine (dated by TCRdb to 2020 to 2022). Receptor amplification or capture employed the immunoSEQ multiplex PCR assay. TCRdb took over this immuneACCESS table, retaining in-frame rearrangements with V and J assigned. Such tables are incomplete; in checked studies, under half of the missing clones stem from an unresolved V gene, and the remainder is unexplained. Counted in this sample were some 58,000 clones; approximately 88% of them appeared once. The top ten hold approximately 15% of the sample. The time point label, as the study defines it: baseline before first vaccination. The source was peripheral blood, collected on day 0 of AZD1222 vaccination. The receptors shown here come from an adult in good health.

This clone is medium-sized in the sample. The CDR3 protein is CASSQVRGTGNTIYF. The CDR3 DNA reads TGTGCCAGCAGCCAAGTTCGGGGTACTGGAAACACCATATATTTT. The J gene is TRBJ1-3, the V gene TRBV14; D remains ambiguous. The ends were cut back, 1 base at V and 2 bases at J, with 9 bases in the middle. Germline V gene data show CDR1 as SGHDN and CDR2 as FVKESK. This CDR3 is built from 15 residues.

The CDR3 loop reads CAWSVGGRRDQPQHF. CDR3 bases: TGTGCCTGGAGTGTAGGGGGTAGAAGGGATCAGCCCCAGCATTTT. The J gene is TRBJ1-5, the V gene TRBV30, with a weak D call TRBD1 (6 bases). The V end was cut by 0 bases, the J end by 5 bases, with 14 bases between. There are 15 residues in the CDR3. Germline CDR1 GTSNPN, CDR2 SVGIG (reference sequence). The full variable domain, with the rest looked up from reference TRBV30 and TRBJ1-5, is SQTIHQWPATLVQPVGSPLSLECTVEGTSNPNLYWYRQAAGRGLQLLFYSVGIGQISSEVPQNLSASRPQDRQFILSSKKLLLSDSGFYLCAWSVGGRRDQPQHFGDGTRLSIL.

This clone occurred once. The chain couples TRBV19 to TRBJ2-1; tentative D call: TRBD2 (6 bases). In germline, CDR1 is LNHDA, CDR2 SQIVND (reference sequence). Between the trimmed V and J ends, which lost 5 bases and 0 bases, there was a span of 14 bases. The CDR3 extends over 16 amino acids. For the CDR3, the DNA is TGTGCCAGTAGTCGAAGCGGGCGGAACTCCTACAATGAGCAGTTCTTC. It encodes CASSRSGRNSYNEQFF.

The CDR3 spells CASSQEGTGNYGYTF. CDR3 DNA: TGCGCCAGCAGCCAAGAGGGTACAGGGAACTATGGCTACACCTTC. The chain is built from TRBV4-3 and TRBJ1-2; D perhaps matches TRBD1 (6 bases). The CDR3 has 15 residues. Germline values: CDR1 LGHNA, CDR2 YSLEER. Between the trimmed V and J ends, which lost 0 bases and 2 bases, there was a span of 10 bases.

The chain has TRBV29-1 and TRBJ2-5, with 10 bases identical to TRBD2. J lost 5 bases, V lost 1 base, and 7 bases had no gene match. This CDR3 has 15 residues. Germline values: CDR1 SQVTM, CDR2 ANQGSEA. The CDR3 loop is CSVEGGFSGRETQYF. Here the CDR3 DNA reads TGCAGCGTTGAAGGGGGGTTTAGCGGGAGGGAGACCCAGTACTTC.

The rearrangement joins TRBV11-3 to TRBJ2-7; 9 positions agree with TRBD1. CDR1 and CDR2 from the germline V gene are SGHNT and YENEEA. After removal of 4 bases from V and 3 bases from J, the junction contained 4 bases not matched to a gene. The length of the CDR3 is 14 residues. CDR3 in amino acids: CASSSLDRGYEQYF. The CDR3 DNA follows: TGTGCCAGCAGCTCTCTGGACAGGGGCTACGAGCAGTACTTC.

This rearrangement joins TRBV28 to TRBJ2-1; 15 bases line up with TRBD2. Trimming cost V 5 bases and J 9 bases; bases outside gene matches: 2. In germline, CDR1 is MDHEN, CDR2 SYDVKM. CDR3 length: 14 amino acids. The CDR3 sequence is CASSLGLAGGEQFF. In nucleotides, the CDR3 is TGTGCCAGCAGTCTGGGACTAGCGGGAGGTGAGCAGTTCTTC.

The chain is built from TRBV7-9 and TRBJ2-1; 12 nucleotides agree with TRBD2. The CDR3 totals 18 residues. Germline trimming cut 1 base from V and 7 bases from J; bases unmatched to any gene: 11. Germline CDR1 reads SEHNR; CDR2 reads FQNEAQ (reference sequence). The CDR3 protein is CASSLVRLAGGPGNEQFF. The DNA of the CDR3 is TGTGCCAGCAGCTTAGTTCGTCTAGCGGGAGGGCCGGGAAATGAGCAGTTCTTC. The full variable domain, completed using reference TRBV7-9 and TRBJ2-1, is DTGVSQNPRHKITKRGQNVTFRCDPISEHNRLYWYRQTLGQGPEFLTYFQNEAQLEKSRLLSDRFSAERPKGSFSTLEIQRTEQGDSAMYLCASSLVRLAGGPGNEQFFGPGTRLTVL.

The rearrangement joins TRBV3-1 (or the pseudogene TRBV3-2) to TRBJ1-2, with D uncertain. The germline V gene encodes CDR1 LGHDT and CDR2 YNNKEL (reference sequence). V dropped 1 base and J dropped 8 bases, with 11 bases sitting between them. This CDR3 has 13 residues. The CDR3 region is CASSQGTERGYTF. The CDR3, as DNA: TGTGCCAGCAGCCAAGGGACGGAAAGGGGCTACACCTTC.

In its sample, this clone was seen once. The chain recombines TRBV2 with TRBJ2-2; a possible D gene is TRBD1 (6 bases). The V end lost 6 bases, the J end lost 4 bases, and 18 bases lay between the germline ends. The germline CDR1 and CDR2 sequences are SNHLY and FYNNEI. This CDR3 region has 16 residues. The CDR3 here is CASRQRRGSGTGELFF. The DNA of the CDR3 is TGTGCCAGCAGGCAACGCAGGGGTTCGGGCACCGGGGAGCTGTTTTTT.